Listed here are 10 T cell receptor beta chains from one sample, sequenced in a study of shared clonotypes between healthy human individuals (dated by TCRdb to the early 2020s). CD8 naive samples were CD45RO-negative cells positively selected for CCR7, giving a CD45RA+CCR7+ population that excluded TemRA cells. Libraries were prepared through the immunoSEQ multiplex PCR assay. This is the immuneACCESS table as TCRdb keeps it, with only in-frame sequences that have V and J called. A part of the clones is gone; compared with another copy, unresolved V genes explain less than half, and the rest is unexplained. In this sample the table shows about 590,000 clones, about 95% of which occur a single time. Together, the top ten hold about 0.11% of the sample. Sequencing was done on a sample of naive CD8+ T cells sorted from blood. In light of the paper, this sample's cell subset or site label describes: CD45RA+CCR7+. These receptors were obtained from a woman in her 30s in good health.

CDR3 DNA: TGTGCCAGCAGCTTCTCACCCGACGGCAATCAGCCCCAGCATTTT. It encodes CASSFSPDGNQPQHF. The V and J genes are TRBV11-2 and TRBJ1-5; D uncertain. V was clipped by 3 bases and J by 2 bases, with 11 bases between them. The CDR3 is made up of 15 amino acids. Germline CDR1 reads SGHAT; CDR2 reads FQNNGV.

The CDR3 reads CATEDRQSYEQYF. The CDR3 DNA reads TGTGCCACCGAAGACAGGCAATCCTACGAGCAGTACTTC. V is TRBV28 and J is TRBJ2-7; TRBD1 might be the D (6 bases). This CDR3 region has 13 residues. V lost 10 bases to trimming and J lost 1 base, with 14 bases between them. Germline-derived CDR1 and CDR2 are MDHEN and SYDVKM.

This chain's CDR3 is CASSWTGGETQYF. The DNA of the CDR3 is TGCGCCAGCAGTTGGACAGGGGGGGAGACCCAGTACTTC. The rearrangement uses TRBV5-1 and TRBJ2-5, with TRBD1 matching over 10 bases. CDR3 length: 13 amino acids. J was trimmed by 5 bases and V by 5 bases; bases with no gene match: 3. The V gene's germline CDR1 is SGHRS and CDR2 YFSETQ. Looking up the rest from reference TRBV5-1 and TRBJ2-5 gives the full variable domain: KAGVTQTPRYLIKTRGQQVTLSCSPISGHRSVSWYQQTPGQGLQFLFEYFSETQRNKGNFPGRFSGRQFSNSRSEMNVSTLELGDSALYLCASSWTGGETQYFGPGTRLLVL.

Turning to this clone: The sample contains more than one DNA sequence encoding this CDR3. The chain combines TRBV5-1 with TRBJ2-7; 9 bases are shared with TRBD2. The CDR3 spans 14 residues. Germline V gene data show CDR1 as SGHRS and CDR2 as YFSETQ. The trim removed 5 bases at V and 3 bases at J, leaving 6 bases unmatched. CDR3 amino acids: CASSPGLAVYEQYF. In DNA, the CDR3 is TGCGCCAGCAGTCCGGGACTAGCAGTCTACGAGCAGTACTTC.

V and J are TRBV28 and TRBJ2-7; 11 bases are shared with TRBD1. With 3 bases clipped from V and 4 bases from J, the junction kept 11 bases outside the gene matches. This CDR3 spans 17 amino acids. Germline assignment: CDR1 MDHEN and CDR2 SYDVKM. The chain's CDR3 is CASSFLHRDRGLYEQYF. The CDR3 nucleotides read TGTGCCAGCAGTTTCCTTCACCGGGACAGGGGGTTGTACGAGCAGTACTTC.

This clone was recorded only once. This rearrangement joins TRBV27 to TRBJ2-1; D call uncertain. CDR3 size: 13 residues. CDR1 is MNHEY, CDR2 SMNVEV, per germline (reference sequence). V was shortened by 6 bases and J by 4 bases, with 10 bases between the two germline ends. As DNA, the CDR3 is TGTGCCAGCAGCCCAAGATGGTACAATGAGCAGTTCTTC. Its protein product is CASSPRWYNEQFF.

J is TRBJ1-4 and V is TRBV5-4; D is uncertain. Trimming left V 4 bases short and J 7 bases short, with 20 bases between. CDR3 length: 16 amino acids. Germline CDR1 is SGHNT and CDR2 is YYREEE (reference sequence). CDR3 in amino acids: CASSAGEASMGEKLFF. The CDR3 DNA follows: TGTGCCAGCAGCGCCGGCGAGGCAAGCATGGGTGAAAAACTGTTTTTT.

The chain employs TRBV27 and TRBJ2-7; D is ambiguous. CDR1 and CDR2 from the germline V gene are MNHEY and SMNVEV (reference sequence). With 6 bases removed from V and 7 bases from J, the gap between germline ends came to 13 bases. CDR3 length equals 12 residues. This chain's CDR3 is CASRSTAVEQYF. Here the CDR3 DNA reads TGTGCCAGCAGGAGTACAGCCGTGGAGCAGTACTTC.

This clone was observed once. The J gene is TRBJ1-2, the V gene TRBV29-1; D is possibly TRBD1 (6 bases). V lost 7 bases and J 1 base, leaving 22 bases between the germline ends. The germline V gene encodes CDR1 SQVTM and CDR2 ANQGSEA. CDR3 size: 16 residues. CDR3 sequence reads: CSARGEVGRINYGYTF. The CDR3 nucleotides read TGCAGCGCTAGGGGGGAGGTGGGTCGAATTAACTATGGCTACACCTTC.

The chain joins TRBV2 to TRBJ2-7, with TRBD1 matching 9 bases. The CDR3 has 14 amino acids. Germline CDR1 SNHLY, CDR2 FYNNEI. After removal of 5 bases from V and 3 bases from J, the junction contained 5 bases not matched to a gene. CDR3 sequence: CASSPPGQGYEQYF. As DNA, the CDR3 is TGTGCCAGCAGTCCCCCGGGACAGGGCTACGAGCAGTACTTC.